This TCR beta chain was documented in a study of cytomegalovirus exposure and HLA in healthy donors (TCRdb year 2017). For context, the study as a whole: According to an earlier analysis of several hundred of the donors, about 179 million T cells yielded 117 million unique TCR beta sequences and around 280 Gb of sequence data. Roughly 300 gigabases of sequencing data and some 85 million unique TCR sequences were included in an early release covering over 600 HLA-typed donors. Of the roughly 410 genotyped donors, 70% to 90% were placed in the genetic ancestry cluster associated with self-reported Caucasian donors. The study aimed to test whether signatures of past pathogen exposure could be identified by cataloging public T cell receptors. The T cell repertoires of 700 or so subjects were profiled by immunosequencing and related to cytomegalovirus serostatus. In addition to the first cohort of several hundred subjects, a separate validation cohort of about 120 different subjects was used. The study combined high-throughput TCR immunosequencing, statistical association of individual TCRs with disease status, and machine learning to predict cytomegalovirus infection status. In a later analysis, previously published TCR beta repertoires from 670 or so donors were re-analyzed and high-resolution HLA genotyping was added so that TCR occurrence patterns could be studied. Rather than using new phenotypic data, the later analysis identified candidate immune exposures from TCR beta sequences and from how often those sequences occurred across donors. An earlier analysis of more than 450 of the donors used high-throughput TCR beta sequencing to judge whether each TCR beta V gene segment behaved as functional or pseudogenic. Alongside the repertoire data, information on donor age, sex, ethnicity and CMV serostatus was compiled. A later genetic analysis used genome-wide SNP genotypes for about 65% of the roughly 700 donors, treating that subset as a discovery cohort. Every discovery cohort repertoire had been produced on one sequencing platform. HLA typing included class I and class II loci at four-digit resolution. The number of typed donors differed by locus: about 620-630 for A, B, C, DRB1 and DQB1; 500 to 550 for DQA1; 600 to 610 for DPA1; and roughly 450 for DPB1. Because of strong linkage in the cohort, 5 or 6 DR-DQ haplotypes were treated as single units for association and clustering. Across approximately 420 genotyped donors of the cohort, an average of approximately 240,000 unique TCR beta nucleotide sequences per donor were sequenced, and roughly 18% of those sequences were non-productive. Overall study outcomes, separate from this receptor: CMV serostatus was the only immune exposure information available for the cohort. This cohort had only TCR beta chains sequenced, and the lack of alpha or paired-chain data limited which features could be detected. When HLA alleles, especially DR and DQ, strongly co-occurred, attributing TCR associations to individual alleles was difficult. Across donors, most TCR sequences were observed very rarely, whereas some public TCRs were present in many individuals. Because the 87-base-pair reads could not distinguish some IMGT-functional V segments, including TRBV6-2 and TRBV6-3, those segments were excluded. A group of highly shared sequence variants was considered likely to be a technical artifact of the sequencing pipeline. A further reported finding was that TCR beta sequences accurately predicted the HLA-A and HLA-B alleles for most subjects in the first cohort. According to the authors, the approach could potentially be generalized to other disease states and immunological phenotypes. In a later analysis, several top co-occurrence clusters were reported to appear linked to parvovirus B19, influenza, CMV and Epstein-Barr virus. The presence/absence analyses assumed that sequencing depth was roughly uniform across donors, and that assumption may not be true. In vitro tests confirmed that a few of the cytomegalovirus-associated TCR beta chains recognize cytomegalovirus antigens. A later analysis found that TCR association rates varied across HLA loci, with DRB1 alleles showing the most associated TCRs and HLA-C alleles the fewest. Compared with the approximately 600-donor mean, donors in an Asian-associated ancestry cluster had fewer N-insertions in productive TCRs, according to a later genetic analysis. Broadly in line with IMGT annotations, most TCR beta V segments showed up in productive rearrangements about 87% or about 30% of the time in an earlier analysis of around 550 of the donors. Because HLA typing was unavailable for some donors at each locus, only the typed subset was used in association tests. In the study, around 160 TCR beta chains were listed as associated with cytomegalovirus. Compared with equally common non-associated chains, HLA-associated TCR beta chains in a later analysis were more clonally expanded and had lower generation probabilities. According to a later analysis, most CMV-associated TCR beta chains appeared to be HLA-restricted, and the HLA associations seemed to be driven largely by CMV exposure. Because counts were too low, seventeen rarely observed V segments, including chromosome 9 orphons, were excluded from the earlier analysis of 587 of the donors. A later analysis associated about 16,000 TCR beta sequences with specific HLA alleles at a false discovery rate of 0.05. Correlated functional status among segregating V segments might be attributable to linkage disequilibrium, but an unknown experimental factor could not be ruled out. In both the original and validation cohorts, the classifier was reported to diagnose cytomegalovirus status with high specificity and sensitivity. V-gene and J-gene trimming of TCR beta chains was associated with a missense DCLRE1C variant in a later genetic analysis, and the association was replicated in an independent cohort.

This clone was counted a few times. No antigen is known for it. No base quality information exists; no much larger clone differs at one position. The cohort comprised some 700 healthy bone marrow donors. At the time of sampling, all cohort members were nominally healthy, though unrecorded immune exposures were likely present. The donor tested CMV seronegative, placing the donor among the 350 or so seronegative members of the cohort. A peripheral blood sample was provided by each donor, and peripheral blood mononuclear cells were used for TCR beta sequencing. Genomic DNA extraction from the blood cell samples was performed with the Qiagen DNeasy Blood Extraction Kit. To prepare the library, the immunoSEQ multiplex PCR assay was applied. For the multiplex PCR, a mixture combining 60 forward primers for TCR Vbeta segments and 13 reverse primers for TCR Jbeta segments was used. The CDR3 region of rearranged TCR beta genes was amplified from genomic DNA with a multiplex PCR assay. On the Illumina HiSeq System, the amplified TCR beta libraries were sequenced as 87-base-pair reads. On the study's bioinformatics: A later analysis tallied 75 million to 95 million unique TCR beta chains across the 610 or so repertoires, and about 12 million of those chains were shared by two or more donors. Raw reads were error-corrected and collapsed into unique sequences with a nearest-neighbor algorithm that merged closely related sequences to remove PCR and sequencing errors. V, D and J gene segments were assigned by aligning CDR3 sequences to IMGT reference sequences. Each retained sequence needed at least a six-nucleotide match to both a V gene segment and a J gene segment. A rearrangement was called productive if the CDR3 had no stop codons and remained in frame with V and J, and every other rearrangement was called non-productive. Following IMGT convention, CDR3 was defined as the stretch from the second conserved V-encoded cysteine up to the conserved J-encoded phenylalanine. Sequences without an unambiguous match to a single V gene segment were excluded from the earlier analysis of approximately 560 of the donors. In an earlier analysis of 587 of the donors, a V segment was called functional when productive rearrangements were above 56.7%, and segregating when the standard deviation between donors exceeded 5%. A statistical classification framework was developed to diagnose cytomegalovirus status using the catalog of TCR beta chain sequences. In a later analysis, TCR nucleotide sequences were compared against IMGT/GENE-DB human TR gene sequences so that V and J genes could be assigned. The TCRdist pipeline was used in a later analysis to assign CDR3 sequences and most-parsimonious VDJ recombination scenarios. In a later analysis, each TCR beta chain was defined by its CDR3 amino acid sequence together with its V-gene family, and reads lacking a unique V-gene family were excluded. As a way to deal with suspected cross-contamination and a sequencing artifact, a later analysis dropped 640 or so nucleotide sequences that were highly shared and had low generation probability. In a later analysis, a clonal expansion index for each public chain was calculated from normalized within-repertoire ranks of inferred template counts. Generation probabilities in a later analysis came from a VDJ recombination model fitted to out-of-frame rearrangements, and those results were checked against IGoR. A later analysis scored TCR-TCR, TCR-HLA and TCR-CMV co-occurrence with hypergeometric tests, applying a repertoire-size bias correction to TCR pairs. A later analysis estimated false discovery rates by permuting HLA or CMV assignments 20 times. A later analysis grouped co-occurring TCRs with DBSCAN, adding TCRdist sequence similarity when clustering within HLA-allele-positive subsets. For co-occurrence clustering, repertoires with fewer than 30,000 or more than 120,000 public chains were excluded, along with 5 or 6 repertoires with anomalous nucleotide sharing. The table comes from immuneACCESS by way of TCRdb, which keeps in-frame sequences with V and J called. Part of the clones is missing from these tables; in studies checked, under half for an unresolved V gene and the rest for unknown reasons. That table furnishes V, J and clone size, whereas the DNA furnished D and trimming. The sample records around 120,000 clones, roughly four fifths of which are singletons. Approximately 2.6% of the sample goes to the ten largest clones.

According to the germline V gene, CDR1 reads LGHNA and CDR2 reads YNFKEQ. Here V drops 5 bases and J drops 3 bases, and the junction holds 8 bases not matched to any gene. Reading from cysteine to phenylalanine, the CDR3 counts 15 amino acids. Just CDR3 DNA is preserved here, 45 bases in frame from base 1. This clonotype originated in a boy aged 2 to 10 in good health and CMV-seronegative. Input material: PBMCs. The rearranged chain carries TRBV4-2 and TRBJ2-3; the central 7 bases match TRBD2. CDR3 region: CASSYLMGGTDTQYF. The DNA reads TGTGCCAGCAGCTACCTAATGGGGGGGACAGATACGCAGTATTTT.